The clone carrying this T cell receptor (beta chain) was observed once. The data derive from a study of blood T cell repertoires in COVID-19. Per the original methods: Amplification of reference gene primers was used by the study to estimate nucleated cell counts. TCRdb keeps only in-frame clones here, not all; method: immunoSEQ multiplex PCR. V, J and clone size reflect that table, while D and trimming were determined from the DNA. Of about 270,000 clones in the sample, under 95% were seen once. CDR1 and CDR2 (germline): DFQATT, SNEGSKA (reference sequence). The CDR3 covers 14 residues. V lost 6 bases to trimming and J lost 8 bases, with 22 bases between them.

This receptor was obtained from a woman aged 40 to 55 with acute COVID-19. This rearrangement joins TRBV20-1 to TRBJ1-2; D is possibly TRBD1 (5 bases). Specimen: PBMCs or T cells enriched from blood (not recorded which). CDR3 protein: CSASIWGGTYGYTF. DNA for the CDR3: TGCAGTGCCAGTATCTGGGGGGGGACTTACGGCTACACCTTC.